Listed below are T cell receptor beta chains from one sample, sequenced in a study of graft-versus-host responses after intestinal transplantation. Assay used: immunoSEQ multiplex PCR; TCRdb lists only in-frame clones, some missing. The data hold over 100,000 clones, with around 93% observed a single time. Their antigens are not known. The sample consisted of unstimulated CD4+ T cells sorted from spleen or lymph node cells, taken before intestinal transplant. The receptors shown here come from a human donor who received an intestinal transplant. CDR3s include the opening cysteine and the closing phenylalanine or tryptophan. A D gene is named only where the DNA matches it firmly. Clone size, where shown, is once, few, many, or a class for clones that have expanded.

DNA	CDR3	V	J	size	D	length
TGTGCCAGCAGCTCGCGGCGGGAGTACAATGAGCAGTTCTTC	CASSSRREYNEQFF	TRBV11-2	TRBJ2-1	-	TRBD2	14
TGCGCCAGCAGTGAAAGAGGGGGCCGGCGCGGCCCTACGAACACCGGGGAGCTGTTTTTT	CASSERGGRRGPTNTGELFF	TRBV10-2	TRBJ2-2	once	TRBD1	20
TGTGCCAGCAGCCCAGTCGGGTACCAAGAGACCCAGTACTTC	CASSPVGYQETQYF	TRBV9	TRBJ2-5	-	-	14
TGCGCCAGCAGCTTGGAAAGCGGGACCTACGAGCAGTACTTC	CASSLESGTYEQYF	TRBV5-1	TRBJ2-7	-	TRBD2	14
TGTGCCAGTGGGGGGGGCTCCCTTGGGACCCAGTACTTC	CASGGGSLGTQYF	TRBV2	TRBJ2-5	-	-	13
TGTGCCAGCAGTTACTTAGGGTACCCTAATGAAAAACTGTTTTTT	CASSYLGYPNEKLFF	TRBV6-5	TRBJ1-4	-	-	15
TGCGCCAGCAGCCAAGATCTTGGGGGAGGGCGCGTAAATCAGCCCCAGCATTTT	CASSQDLGGGRVNQPQHF	TRBV4-1	TRBJ1-5	-	-	18
TGTGCCAGCAGCTTAGGGGTGGCGGAGCTTGGAGAGACCCAGTACTTC	CASSLGVAELGETQYF	TRBV7-8	TRBJ2-5	-	-	16
TGTGCTAGCAAGGGCAGGGGGTCCGGGGAGCTGTTTTTT	CASKGRGSGELFF	TRBV7-7	TRBJ2-2	-	TRBD1	13
TGTGCCAGCAGTTACTCGGGCGCGGGAGTTCAGGAGACCCAGTACTTC	CASSYSGAGVQETQYF	TRBV6-5	TRBJ2-5	-	TRBD2	16
TGTGCCTGGAGCCGAGCCGGCGAGGGCTTGGTCGAACTGTTTTTT	CAWSRAGEGLVELFF	TRBV30	TRBJ1-4	-	-	15
TGTGCCAGCAGCTTAGCGCCTGGTGCCAGGGGGGCCCAAGCTTTCTTT	CASSLAPGARGAQAFF	TRBV7-8	TRBJ1-1	once	TRBD1	16
TGTGCCAGCAGTTTACGGGCCTCTCGGGATACGCAGTATTTT	CASSLRASRDTQYF	TRBV27	TRBJ2-3	-	-	14
TGTGCCAGCAGCCAAGACTCCACTAGCACCGGGGAGCTGTTTTTT	CASSQDSTSTGELFF	TRBV4-2	TRBJ2-2	few	-	15
TGTGCCAGCAGCTCGCCTCCGGGACAGCAAGAGACCCAGTACTTC	CASSSPPGQQETQYF	TRBV7-3	TRBJ2-5	-	TRBD1	15
TGTGCCAGCAGCTCCCGTCCCGGGACACTCCTCATGAACACTGAAGCTTTCTTT	CASSSRPGTLLMNTEAFF	TRBV7-3	TRBJ1-1	-	-	18
TGTGCCGGACAGGGGAACACTGAAGCTTTCTTT	CAGQGNTEAFF	TRBV6-6	TRBJ1-1	few	TRBD1	11
TGTGCCAGCAGTTCAGTACAGGAGAAGAACGAGCAGTACTTC	CASSSVQEKNEQYF	TRBV28	TRBJ2-7	-	-	14
TGTGCCAGCAGTTTCTCTAGCGGGAGTTCCTACGAGCAGTACTTC	CASSFSSGSSYEQYF	TRBV27	TRBJ2-7	-	TRBD2	15
TGTGCCAGCAGCTTAGGGCGGAGGTATAGCAATCAGCCCCAGCATTTT	CASSLGRRYSNQPQHF	TRBV7-2	TRBJ1-5	-	-	16
TGTGCCAGCAGTGTGGCAGGGGGGTATCAGCCCCAGCATTTT	CASSVAGGYQPQHF	TRBV2	TRBJ1-5	-	TRBD1	14
TGTGCCACCACGGGGGGTCCGTGGAACGAGCAGTACTTC	CATTGGPWNEQYF	TRBV27	TRBJ2-7	-	TRBD2	13
TGTGCCAGTTATAGCGGGAGGGTTTACAATGAGCAGTTCTTC	CASYSGRVYNEQFF	TRBV6-1	TRBJ2-1	-	TRBD2	14
TGTGCCTGGCGGGGAGGGCCAAGTTCCTACAATGAGCAGTTCTTC	CAWRGGPSSYNEQFF	TRBV30	TRBJ2-1	-	TRBD2	15
TGCGCCAGCAGTTGGGAGAGAGTCGGAGGTGGGTTGAACACTGAAGCTTTCTTT	CASSWERVGGGLNTEAFF	TRBV10-1	TRBJ1-1	once	-	18
TGCGCCAGCAGCTTGGATGGGGGTCCGACCGGGGAGCTGTTTTTT	CASSLDGGPTGELFF	TRBV5-1	TRBJ2-2	-	-	15
TGTGCCAGCGCACGGGGGGGGGCGTCGGGGGAGCAGTACTTC	CASARGGASGEQYF	TRBV9	TRBJ2-7	-	TRBD2	14
TGTGCCAGCTGGGAGCGAGAGGCCTACGAGCAGTACTTC	CASWEREAYEQYF	TRBV6-5	TRBJ2-7	-	-	13
TGTGCCTCCCGCCAAAGGGGGCCTGGTGGCTACACCTTC	CASRQRGPGGYTF	TRBV30	TRBJ1-2	-	TRBD1	13
TGTGCCAGCAGTGAAGGTGGCGCAGGGAACTATGGCTACACCTTC	CASSEGGAGNYGYTF	TRBV25-1	TRBJ1-2	-	-	15
TGTGCCAGCACCCGGACAGGGTTTAGCAATCAGCCCCAGCATTTT	CASTRTGFSNQPQHF	TRBV6-6	TRBJ1-5	-	TRBD1	15
TGCGCCAGCAGCTTGGCCAGGGAGTACGAGCAGTACTTC	CASSLAREYEQYF	TRBV5-1	TRBJ2-7	-	-	13
TGTGCCAGCAGCCCCATGACTAGCGGGAGGGGTGAGACCCAGTACTTC	CASSPMTSGRGETQYF	TRBV7-6	TRBJ2-5	-	TRBD2	16
TGTGCCAGCAAGGTGGGCAGGGGTGAGCAGTTCTTC	CASKVGRGEQFF	TRBV28	TRBJ2-1	-	-	12
TGTGCCAGCTCACTCGGACAGGGGGGACGCGAGCAGTACTTC	CASSLGQGGREQYF	TRBV18	TRBJ2-7	-	TRBD1	14
TGTGCCAGCAGCTTAGGGTCAACAGGGGGGGGAGTCACTGAAGCTTTCTTT	CASSLGSTGGGVTEAFF	TRBV11-3	TRBJ1-1	-	TRBD1	17
TGTGCCAGCACCACCACCGGGACGGGAGAGACCCAGTACTTC	CASTTTGTGETQYF	TRBV6-5	TRBJ2-5	-	-	14
TGTGCCAGCAGTATGGACAGGACTTCCTACGAGCAGTACTTC	CASSMDRTSYEQYF	TRBV2	TRBJ2-7	-	TRBD1	14
TGTGCCAGCAGTGAACATCGGATCAGCGGCAGTACCTACGAGCAGTACTTC	CASSEHRISGSTYEQYF	TRBV2	TRBJ2-7	-	-	17
TGTGCCAGCGGCCAATCGGGGCTCACTAGCACAGATACGCAGTATTTT	CASGQSGLTSTDTQYF	TRBV27	TRBJ2-3	-	-	16
TGTGCCAGCAGTTTACCGGGACAGGGGGCGGCAGATACGCAGTATTTT	CASSLPGQGAADTQYF	TRBV5-6	TRBJ2-3	-	TRBD1	16
TGCGCCAGCGCTTATGGCGACAGGGAAACTAATGAAAAACTGTTTTTT	CASAYGDRETNEKLFF	TRBV5-1	TRBJ1-4	once	TRBD1	16
TGCGCCAGCAGGGACAGCACAGATACGCAGTATTTT	CASRDSTDTQYF	TRBV10-1	TRBJ2-3	-	-	12
TGCGCCAGCAGTGAGTCAAGTGGAGCGGGAGAAGAGACCCAGTACTTC	CASSESSGAGEETQYF	TRBV10-1	TRBJ2-5	once	TRBD2	16
TGTGCCAGCAGGTATCTAGCGGGAGGGCCCGAGCAGTACTTC	CASRYLAGGPEQYF	TRBV5-6	TRBJ2-7	-	TRBD2	14
TGTGCCAGCAGCGCCCATCGGGGCCCCAACACTGAAGCTTTCTTT	CASSAHRGPNTEAFF	TRBV9	TRBJ1-1	-	-	15
TGTGCCACGAAACGTGGGACGTCGAATGAAGCTTTCTTT	CATKRGTSNEAFF	TRBV6-1	TRBJ1-1	-	-	13
TGCGCCAGCAGCTTGGACCCCGGGACGGCATCTGAAGCTTTCTTT	CASSLDPGTASEAFF	TRBV5-1	TRBJ1-1	-	-	15
TGTGCCAGCAGCTGGGGCCCCCTTCGGGAGACCCAGTACTTC	CASSWGPLRETQYF	TRBV7-8	TRBJ2-5	-	-	14
TGTGCCAGCTCACCGACAGGGCCCAATCAGCCCCAGCATTTT	CASSPTGPNQPQHF	TRBV18	TRBJ1-5	-	TRBD1	14
TGTGCCTGGGCTCGAGGGGTCTATGGCTACACCTTC	CAWARGVYGYTF	TRBV30	TRBJ1-2	-	-	12
TGCGCCAGCAGCTTACAAGAGACCCAGTACTTC	CASSLQETQYF	TRBV5-1	TRBJ2-5	once	-	11
TGTGCCAGCAGTTTAGAACTGAGGGCGATGGCCCAGTACTTC	CASSLELRAMAQYF	TRBV28	TRBJ2-5	-	-	14
TGTGCCAGCAGTTTAAGTGAGTGGAGCGAAAAACTGTTTTTT	CASSLSEWSEKLFF	TRBV6-5	TRBJ1-4	once	-	14
TGTGCCAGCAGTTCGGACAGGGGGCGTGAGATCCAGTACTTC	CASSSDRGREIQYF	TRBV6-5	TRBJ2-5	-	TRBD1	14